Shown below are 8 T cell receptor beta chains from a single sample sequenced in a study of shared T cell receptors in the human thymus. Sequenced by immunoSEQ multiplex PCR; TCRdb stores in-frame clones only, minus some. The sample yields 700,000 to 750,000 clones, 75% to 90% seen once. Another study also made use of these data, one on human thymus T cells.

What was sequenced was thymocytes. The receptors originated from a girl under three years old with a congenital heart defect.

The V and J genes are TRBV5-1 and TRBJ2-1; 11 positions agree with TRBD1. Germline V gives CDR1 SGHRS, CDR2 YFSETQ. The CDR3 has 18 amino acids. V trimming: 0 bases; J trimming: 0 bases; junction bases outside the gene matches: 5. The CDR3 reads CASSLGLGTGGSYNEQFF. The CDR3 region has the DNA TGCGCCAGCAGCTTGGGCCTGGGGACAGGGGGCTCCTACAATGAGCAGTTCTTC.

The rearrangement links TRBV4-1 to TRBJ1-4; TRBD1 matches at 8 bases. From germline, CDR1 is MGHRA and CDR2 YSYEKL. J lost 0 bases, V lost 0 bases, and 3 bases had no gene match. The CDR3 loop spans 17 amino acids. The CDR3 sequence: CASSQDRGPSTNEKLFF. In nucleotides, the CDR3 is TGCGCCAGCAGCCAAGACAGGGGGCCTTCAACTAATGAAAAACTGTTTTTT.

The CDR3 DNA follows: TGTGCCAGCAGCGGCCCCGGACTCACCGCAACTAACTATGGCTACACCTTC. The encoded protein is CASSGPGLTATNYGYTF. This chain connects TRBV5-4 to TRBJ1-2; no clear D gene. This CDR3 contains 17 residues. Germline V lookup: CDR1 SGHNT, CDR2 YYREEE (reference sequence). Trimming took off 4 bases at V and 0 bases at J, with 19 bases between the two ends.

This rearrangement joins TRBV19 to TRBJ2-3, with D maybe TRBD2 (5 bases). Germline CDR1 is LNHDA and CDR2 is SQIVND (reference sequence). With 6 bases removed from V and 2 bases from J, the gap between germline ends came to 9 bases. CDR3 length: 13 amino acids. The DNA of the CDR3 is TGTGCCAGTAGGAGCGGTTACACAGATACGCAGTATTTT. Protein sequence: CASRSGYTDTQYF.

This clone was picked up one time. V and J are TRBV4-2 and TRBJ2-1; possibly TRBD2 for D (6 bases). Germline CDR1 LGHNA, CDR2 YNFKEQ. V lost 0 bases to trimming and J lost 0 bases, with 6 bases between them. This CDR3 has 15 residues. In DNA, the CDR3 is TGTGCCAGCAGCCAAGAGGGGGGCTCCTACAATGAGCAGTTCTTC. Amino acids: CASSQEGGSYNEQFF.

This clone was seen only once. This rearrangement joins TRBV5-5 to TRBJ2-1, with 10 bases matching TRBD1. Per the germline V gene, CDR1 is SGHKS and CDR2 is YYEKEE (reference sequence). The J segment lost 5 bases and the V segment lost 0 bases, leaving 8 bases of the junction unmatched. The CDR3 is 17 residues long. The DNA for the CDR3 is TGTGCCAGCAGCTTGGCACTCCGGGACAGGGGCGACAATGAGCAGTTCTTC. Its translation: CASSLALRDRGDNEQFF.

This chain links TRBV10-3 with TRBJ2-6; D is ambiguous. CDR1 is ENHRY and CDR2 is SYGVKD in the germline V gene. Trimming stripped 4 bases from V and 3 bases from J, with 10 bases between. The CDR3 is 15 residues long. CDR3 nucleotides: TGTGCCATCAGTGCAGGTTTGGGTGGGGCCAACGTCCTGACTTTC. It specifies CAISAGLGGANVLTF.

This chain connects TRBV28 to TRBJ2-3; the D is unclear. V was shortened by 2 bases and J by 6 bases, with 9 bases between the two germline ends. Germline CDR1 is MDHEN and CDR2 is SYDVKM. This CDR3 is built from 13 residues. CDR3 sequence reads: CASSLMRGDTQYF. The CDR3 DNA is TGTGCCAGCAGTTTAATGCGCGGTGATACGCAGTATTTT.